The entry below describes one T cell receptor beta chain. Its target is not known. Scientists made TCR beta cDNA using 5'RACE template switching with UMIs. TCRdb re-called the 5' RACE reads and catalogs CDR3 proteins one per entry, DNA excluded. The clone table shows about half a million distinct CDR3 sequences, with the ten largest holding 1.4%. The data are from a study of T cells expressing NK-cell markers. Study results and limitations: In roughly 6 donors, dominant CD3+CD56+NKG2C+ clones formed about 1.0-7.0% of CD8+ cells. The leading position in the CD3+CD56-NKG2C+ fraction of a handful of donors also went to these clonotypes.

CDR3 length: 16 amino acids. Germline assignment: CDR1 DFQATT and CDR2 SNEGSKA (reference sequence). V usage is TRBV20-1 and J usage is TRBJ2-1; checking the TCRdb D call of TRBD2 is not possible without DNA. The material sequenced was blood T cells: a sorted CD56 or NKG2C T cell subset, CD4+ or CD8+ T cells, or bulk PBMC T cells (not recorded which). This clonotype originated in a woman in her forties or fifties in good health. CDR3 loop: CSAHGTSGSRLNEQFF.